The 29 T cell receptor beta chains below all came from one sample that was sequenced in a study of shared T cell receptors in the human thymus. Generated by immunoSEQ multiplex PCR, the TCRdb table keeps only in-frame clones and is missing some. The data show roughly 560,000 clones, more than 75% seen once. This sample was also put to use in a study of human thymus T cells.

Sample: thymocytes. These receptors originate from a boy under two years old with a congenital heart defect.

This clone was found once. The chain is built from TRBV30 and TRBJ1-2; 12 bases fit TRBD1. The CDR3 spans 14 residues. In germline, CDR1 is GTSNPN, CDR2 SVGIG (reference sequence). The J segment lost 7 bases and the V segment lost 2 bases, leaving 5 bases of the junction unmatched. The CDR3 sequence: CAWSTGQGASGYTF. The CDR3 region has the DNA TGTGCCTGGAGTACGGGACAGGGGGCTTCTGGCTACACCTTC. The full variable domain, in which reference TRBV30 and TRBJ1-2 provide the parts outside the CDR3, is SQTIHQWPATLVQPVGSPLSLECTVEGTSNPNLYWYRQAAGRGLQLLFYSVGIGQISSEVPQNLSASRPQDRQFILSSKKLLLSDSGFYLCAWSTGQGASGYTFGSGTRLTVV.

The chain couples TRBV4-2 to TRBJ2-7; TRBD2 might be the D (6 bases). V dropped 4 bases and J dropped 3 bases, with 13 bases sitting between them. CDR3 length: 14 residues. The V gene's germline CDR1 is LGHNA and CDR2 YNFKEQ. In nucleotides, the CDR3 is TGTGCCAGCAGCCTCAGCGGGTCCCACTACGAGCAGTACTTC. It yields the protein CASSLSGSHYEQYF.

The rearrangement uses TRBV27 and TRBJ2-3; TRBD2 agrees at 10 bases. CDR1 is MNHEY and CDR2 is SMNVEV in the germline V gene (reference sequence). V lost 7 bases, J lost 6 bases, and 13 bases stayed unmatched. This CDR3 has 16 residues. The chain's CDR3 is CASTPRTSGIGDTQYF. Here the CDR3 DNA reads TGTGCCAGCACCCCTCGGACTAGCGGAATAGGTGATACGCAGTATTTT.

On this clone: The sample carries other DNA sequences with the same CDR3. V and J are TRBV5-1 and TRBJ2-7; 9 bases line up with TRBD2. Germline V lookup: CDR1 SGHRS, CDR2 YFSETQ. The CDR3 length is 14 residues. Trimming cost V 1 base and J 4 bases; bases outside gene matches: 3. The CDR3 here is CASSLRGRAYEQYF. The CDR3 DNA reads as TGCGCCAGCAGCTTGCGCGGGAGGGCGTACGAGCAGTACTTC.

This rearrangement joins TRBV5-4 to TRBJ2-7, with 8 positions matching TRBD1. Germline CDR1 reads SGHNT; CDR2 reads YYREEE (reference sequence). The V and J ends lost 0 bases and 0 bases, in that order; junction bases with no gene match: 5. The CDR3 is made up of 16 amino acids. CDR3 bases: TGTGCCAGCAGCTTGGGAGGGACAGGAAGCTCCTACGAGCAGTACTTC. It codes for CASSLGGTGSSYEQYF.

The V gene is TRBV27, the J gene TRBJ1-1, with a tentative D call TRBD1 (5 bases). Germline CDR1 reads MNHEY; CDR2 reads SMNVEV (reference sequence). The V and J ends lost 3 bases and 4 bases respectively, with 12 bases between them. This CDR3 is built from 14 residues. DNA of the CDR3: TGTGCCAGCAGTTTTAAAGGGGTGGCCACTGAAGCTTTCTTT. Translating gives CASSFKGVATEAFF.

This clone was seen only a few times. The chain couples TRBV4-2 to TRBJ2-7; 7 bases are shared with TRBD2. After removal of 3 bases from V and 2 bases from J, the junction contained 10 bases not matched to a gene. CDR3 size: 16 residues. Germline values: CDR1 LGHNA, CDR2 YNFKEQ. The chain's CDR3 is CASSQPTGTTPYEQYF. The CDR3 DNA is TGTGCCAGCAGCCAGCCTACCGGGACTACACCCTACGAGCAGTACTTC.

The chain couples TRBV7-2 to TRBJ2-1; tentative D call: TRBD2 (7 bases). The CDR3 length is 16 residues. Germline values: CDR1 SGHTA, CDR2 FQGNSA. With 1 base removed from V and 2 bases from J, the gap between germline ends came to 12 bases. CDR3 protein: CASSLEGGGPYNEQFF. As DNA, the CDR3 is TGTGCCAGCAGCTTAGAGGGGGGAGGGCCCTACAATGAGCAGTTCTTC.

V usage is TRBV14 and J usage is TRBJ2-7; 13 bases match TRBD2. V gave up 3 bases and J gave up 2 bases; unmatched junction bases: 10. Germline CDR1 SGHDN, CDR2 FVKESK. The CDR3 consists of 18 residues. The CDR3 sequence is CASSHRLAGGSITYEQYF. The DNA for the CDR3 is TGTGCCAGCAGCCACCGACTAGCGGGAGGCAGTATAACCTACGAGCAGTACTTC.

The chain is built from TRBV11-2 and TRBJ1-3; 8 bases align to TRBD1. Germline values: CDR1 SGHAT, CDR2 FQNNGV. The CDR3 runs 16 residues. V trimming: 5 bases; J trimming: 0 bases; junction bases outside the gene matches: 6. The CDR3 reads CASSRDRQASGNTIYF. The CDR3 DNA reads TGTGCCAGCAGCCGGGACAGGCAGGCCTCTGGAAACACCATATATTTT.

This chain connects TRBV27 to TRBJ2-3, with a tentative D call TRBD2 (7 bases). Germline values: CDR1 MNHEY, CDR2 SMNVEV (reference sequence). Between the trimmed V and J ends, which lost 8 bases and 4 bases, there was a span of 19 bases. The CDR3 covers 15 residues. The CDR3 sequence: CASSGAGEMADTQYF. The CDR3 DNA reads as TGTGCCAGCTCGGGGGCGGGAGAGATGGCAGATACGCAGTATTTT.

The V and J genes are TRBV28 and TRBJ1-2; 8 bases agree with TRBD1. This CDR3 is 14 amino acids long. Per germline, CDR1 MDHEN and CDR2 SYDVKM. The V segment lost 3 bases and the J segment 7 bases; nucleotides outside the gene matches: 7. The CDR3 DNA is TGTGCCAGCAGTTTCCCAGACAGGGGTCGTGGCTACACCTTC. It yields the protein CASSFPDRGRGYTF.

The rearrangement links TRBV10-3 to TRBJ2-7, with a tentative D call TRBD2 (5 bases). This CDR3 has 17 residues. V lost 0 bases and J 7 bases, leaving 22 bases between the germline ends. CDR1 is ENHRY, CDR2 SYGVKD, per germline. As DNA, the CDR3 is TGTGCCATCAGTGAGTCGGCCCTATCCACACTCACGGGGGAGCAGTACTTC. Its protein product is CAISESALSTLTGEQYF.

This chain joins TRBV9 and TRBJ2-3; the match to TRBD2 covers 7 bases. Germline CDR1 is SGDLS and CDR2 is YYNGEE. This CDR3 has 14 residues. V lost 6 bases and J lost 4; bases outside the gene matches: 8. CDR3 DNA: TGTGCCAGCAAGGCTCAGCGGGATGCAGATACGCAGTATTTT. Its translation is CASKAQRDADTQYF. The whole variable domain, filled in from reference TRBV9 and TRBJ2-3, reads DSGVTQTPKHLITATGQRVTLRCSPRSGDLSVYWYQQSLDQGLQFLIQYYNGEERAKGNILERFSAQQFPDLHSELNLSSLELGDSALYFCASKAQRDADTQYFGPGTRLTVL.

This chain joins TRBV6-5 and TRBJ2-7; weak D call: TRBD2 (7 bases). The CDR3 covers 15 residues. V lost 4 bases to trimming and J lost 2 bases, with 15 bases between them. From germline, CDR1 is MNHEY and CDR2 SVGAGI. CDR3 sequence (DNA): TGTGCCAGCAGTTCAAAAAGGGGGGGGGCCTACGAGCAGTACTTC. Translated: CASSSKRGGAYEQYF.

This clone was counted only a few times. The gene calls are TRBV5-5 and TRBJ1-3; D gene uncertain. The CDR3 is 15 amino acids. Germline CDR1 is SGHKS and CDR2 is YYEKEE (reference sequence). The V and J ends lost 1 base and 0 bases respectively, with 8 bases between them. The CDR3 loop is CASSLWADSGNTIYF. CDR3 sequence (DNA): TGTGCCAGCAGCTTGTGGGCAGACTCTGGAAACACCATATATTTT.

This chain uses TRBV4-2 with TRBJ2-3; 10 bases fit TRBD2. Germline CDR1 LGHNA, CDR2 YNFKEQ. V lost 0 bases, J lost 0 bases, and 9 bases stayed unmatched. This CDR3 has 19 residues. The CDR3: CASSQEGLAFRGSTDTQYF. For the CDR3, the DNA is TGTGCCAGCAGCCAAGAGGGACTAGCGTTTCGGGGTAGCACAGATACGCAGTATTTT.

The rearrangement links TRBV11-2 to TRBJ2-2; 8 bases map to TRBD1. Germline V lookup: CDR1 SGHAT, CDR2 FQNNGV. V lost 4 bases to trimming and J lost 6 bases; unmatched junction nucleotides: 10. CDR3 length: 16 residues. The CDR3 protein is CASSYLHTGGPGELFF. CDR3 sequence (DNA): TGTGCCAGCAGCTACCTCCATACAGGGGGACCCGGGGAGCTGTTTTTT.

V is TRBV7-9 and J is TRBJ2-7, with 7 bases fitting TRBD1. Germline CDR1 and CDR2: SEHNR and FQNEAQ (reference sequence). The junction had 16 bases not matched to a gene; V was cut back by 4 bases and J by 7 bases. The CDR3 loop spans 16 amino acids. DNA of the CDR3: TGTGCCAGCAGCTCCCGTCGGGCAGGGGGTTCTAGGGAGCAGTACTTC. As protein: CASSSRRAGGSREQYF.

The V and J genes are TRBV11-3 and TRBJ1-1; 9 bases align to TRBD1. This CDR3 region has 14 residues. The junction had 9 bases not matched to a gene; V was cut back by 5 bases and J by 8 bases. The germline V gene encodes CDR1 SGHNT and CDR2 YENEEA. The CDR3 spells CASSPGTGTEEAFF. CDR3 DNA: TGTGCCAGCAGCCCAGGGACAGGGACGGAGGAAGCTTTCTTT.

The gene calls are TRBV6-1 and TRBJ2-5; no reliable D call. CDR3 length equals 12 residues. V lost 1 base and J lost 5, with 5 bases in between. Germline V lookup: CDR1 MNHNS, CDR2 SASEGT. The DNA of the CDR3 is TGTGCCAGCAGTGAAGTCCATGAGACCCAGTACTTC. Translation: CASSEVHETQYF.

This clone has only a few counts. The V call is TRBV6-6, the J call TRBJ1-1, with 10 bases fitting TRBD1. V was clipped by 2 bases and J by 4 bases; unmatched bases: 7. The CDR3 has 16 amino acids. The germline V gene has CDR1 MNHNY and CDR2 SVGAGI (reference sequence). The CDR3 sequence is CASSYRSGTGVTEAFF. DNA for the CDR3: TGTGCCAGCAGTTACCGGTCCGGGACAGGGGTCACTGAAGCTTTCTTT.

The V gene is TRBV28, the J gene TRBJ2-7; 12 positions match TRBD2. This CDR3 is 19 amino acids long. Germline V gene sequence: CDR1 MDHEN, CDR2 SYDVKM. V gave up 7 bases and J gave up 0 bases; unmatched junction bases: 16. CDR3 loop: CASNQRASGRAFSSYEQYF. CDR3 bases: TGTGCCAGCAACCAAAGGGCTAGCGGGAGGGCCTTCAGCTCCTACGAGCAGTACTTC.

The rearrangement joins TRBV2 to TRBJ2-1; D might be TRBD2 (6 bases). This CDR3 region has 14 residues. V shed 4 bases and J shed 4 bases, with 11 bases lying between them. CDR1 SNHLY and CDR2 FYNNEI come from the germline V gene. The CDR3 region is CASSVDYRYNEQFF. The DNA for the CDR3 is TGTGCCAGCAGTGTGGACTATCGATACAATGAGCAGTTCTTC.

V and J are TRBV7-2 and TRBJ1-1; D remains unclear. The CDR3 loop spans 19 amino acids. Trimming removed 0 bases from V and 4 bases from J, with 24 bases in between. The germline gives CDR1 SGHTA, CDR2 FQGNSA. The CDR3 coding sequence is TGTGCCAGCAGCTTAGCCCTACCGTGGGCCGCGGGGTATAGCACTGAAGCTTTCTTT. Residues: CASSLALPWAAGYSTEAFF.

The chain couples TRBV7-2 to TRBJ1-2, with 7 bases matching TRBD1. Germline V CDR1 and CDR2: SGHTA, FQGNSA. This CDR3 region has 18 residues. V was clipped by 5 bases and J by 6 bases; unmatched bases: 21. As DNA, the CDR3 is TGTGCCAGCAGCGCCAGCCCCGGCGGAGGGGGCGCGTCCCATGGCTACACCTTC. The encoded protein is CASSASPGGGGASHGYTF.

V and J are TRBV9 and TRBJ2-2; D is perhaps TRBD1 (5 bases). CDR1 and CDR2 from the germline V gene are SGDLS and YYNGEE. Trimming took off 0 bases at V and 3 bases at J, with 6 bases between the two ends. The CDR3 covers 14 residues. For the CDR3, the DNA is TGTGCCAGCAGCGTAGGGGGCCACACCGGGGAGCTGTTTTTT. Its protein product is CASSVGGHTGELFF.

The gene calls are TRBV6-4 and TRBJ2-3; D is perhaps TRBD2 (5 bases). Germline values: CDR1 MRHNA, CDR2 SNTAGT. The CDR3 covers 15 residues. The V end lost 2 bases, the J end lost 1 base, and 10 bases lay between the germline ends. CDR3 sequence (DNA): TGTGCCAGCAGTGACCACCGGGGAGGCACAGATACGCAGTATTTT. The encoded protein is CASSDHRGGTDTQYF.

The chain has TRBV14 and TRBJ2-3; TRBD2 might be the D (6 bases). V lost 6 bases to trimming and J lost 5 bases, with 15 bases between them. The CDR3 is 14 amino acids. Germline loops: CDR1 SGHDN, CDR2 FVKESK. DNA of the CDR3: TGTGCCAGCAGTCCCCCCGGGAGAGGAGATACGCAGTATTTT. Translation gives CASSPPGRGDTQYF.